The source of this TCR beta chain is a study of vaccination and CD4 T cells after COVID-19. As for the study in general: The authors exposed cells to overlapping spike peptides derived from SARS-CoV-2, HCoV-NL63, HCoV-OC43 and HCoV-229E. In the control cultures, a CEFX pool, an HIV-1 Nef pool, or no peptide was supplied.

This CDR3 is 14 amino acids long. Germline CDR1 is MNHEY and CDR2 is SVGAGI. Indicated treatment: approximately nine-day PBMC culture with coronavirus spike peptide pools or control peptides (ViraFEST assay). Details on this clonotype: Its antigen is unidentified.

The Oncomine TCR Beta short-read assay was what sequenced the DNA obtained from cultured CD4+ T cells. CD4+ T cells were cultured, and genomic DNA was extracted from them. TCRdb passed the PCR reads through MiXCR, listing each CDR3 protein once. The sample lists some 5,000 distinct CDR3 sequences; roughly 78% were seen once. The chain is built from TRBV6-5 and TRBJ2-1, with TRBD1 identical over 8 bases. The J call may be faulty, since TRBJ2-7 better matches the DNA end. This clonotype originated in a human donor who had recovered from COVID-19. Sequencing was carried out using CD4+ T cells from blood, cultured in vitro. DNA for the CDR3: TGTGCCAGCAGTTATAACAGGGGGTCCTACGAGCAGTACTTC. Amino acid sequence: CASSYNRGSYEQYF.